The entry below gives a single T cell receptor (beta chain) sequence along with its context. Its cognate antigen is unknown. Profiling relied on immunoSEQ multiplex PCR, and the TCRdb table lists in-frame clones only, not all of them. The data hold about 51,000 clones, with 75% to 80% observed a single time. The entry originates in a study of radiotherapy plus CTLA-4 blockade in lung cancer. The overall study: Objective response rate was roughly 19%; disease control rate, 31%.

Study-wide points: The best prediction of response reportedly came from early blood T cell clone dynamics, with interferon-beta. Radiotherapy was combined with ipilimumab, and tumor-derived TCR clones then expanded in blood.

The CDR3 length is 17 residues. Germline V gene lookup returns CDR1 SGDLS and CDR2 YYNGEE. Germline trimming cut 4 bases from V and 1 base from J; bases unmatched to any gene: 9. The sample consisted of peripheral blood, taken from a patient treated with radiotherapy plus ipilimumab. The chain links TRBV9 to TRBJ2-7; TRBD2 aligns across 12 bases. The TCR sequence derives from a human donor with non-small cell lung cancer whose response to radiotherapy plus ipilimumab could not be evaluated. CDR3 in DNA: TGTGCCAGCAGCCCAAGGCGGACTAGCGGGAAGTCCTACGAGCAGTACTTC. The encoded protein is CASSPRRTSGKSYEQYF.